Sequencing of this TCR beta chain was carried out in a study of T cell repertoires in cytomegalovirus infection. Overall study results and limits: Dominating the ex vivo response were HLA-C-restricted CMV-specific TCR beta clonotypes.

This clonotype was observed many times. Its specificity is unknown. TCRdb re-called the reads with MiXCR, one entry per CDR3 protein. The data show about 920,000 distinct CDR3 sequences, about 33% seen once. CDR1 SEHNR and CDR2 FQNEAQ come from the germline V gene (reference sequence). The CDR3 consists of 18 residues. V shed 4 bases, J shed 5 bases, and the junction held 12 bases outside the gene matches. The rearrangement uses TRBV7-9 and TRBJ2-1; 12 bases agree with TRBD2. The sequences come from cultured CD8+ T cells from PBMCs, collected from culture after CMV antigen stimulation. This clonotype was sampled from a human donor in good health (CMV status not recorded). Some clones in this sample may be carry-over from other donors' samples. CDR3 sequence reads: CASSSPPQLAGGDNEQFF. The CDR3 DNA reads TGTGCCAGCAGCTCCCCCCCCCAACTAGCGGGGGGCGACAATGAGCAGTTCTTC. The full variable domain, its missing parts supplied by reference TRBV7-9 and TRBJ2-1, is DTGVSQNPRHKITKRGQNVTFRCDPISEHNRLYWYRQTLGQGPEFLTYFQNEAQLEKSRLLSDRFSAERPKGSFSTLEIQRTEQGDSAMYLCASSSPPQLAGGDNEQFFGPGTRLTVL.